The TCR beta chain under discussion was sequenced for a study of T cell repertoires in cytomegalovirus infection. Study as a whole: Indications came from public TCR beta signatures; they pointed to CMV infection and to a matching HLA type.

This clonotype was detected a few times. Its antigen is not known. Looked up from germline, CDR1 is SGHTA and CDR2 is FQGNSA. V gave up 0 bases and J gave up 8 bases, with 5 bases separating them. This CDR3 region has 13 residues. Notes on the study in general: Dominating the ex vivo response were HLA-C-restricted CMV-specific TCR beta clonotypes.

TCRdb passed the reads through MiXCR, listing each CDR3 protein once. Of about 310,000 distinct CDR3 sequences listed, around a sixth are singletons. The receptor comes from a human donor in good health (CMV status not recorded). Some clones in this sample may be carry-over from other donors' samples. The rearrangement uses TRBV7-2 and TRBJ1-6; D not certain. Sequencing was done on a sample of PBMCs. The CDR3 DNA sequence: TGTGCCAGCAGCTTAGCACTAGATTCACCCCTCCACTTT. It is translated as CASSLALDSPLHF. The full variable domain, rest sourced from reference TRBV7-2 and TRBJ1-6, is GAGVSQSPSNKVTEKGKDVELRCDPISGHTALYWYRQSLGQGLEFLIYFQGNSAPDKSGLPSDRFSAERTGGSVSTLTIQRTQQEDSAVYLCASSLALDSPLHFGNGTRLTVT.